A single sample gave rise to the 18 T cell receptor beta chains below, sequenced in a study of blood T cell repertoires in COVID-19. The protocol was immunoSEQ multiplex PCR, while the TCRdb copy is restricted to in-frame clones and leaves out a portion. Altogether approximately 130,000 clones are present, 77% being singletons, with the ten largest covering roughly a fifth. Sequencing used peripheral blood. The receptors originated from a man aged 80 or over with acute or convalescent COVID-19.

For this clone: A read error may account for a junction end that differs from germline. V usage is TRBV12-3 or TRBV12-4 and J usage is TRBJ1-2; D might be TRBD1 (5 bases). This CDR3 comprises 13 residues. The CDR3 here is CASSLVGRTNTFF. CDR3 nucleotide sequence: TGTGCCAGCAGTTTAGTAGGACGGACAAATACGTTCTTC.

V is TRBV3-1 (or the pseudogene TRBV3-2) and J is TRBJ1-6, with D possibly TRBD1 on 5 matching bases. CDR3 length: 16 residues. Per germline, CDR1 LGHDT and CDR2 YNNKEL (reference sequence). Trimming stripped 3 bases from V and 7 bases from J, with 16 bases between. The CDR3: CASSQQGLAINSPLHF. CDR3 bases: TGTGCCAGCAGCCAGCAGGGTTTAGCAATAAATTCACCCCTCCACTTT.

The rearrangement links TRBV25-1 to TRBJ1-6; 11 positions match TRBD1. The V and J ends lost 3 bases and 9 bases, in that order; junction bases with no gene match: 7. Germline V gives CDR1 MGHDK, CDR2 SYGVNS. The CDR3 covers 16 residues. The CDR3 nucleotides read TGTGCCAGCAGTGACACACGGACAGGGGGCGTTTCACCCCTCCACTTT. Its translation: CASSDTRTGGVSPLHF. Filled out from reference TRBV25-1 and TRBJ1-6, the complete variable domain reads EADIYQTPRYLVIGTGKKITLECSQTMGHDKMYWYQQDPGMELHLIHYSYGVNSTEKGDLSSESTVSRIRTEHFPLTLESARPSHTSQYLCASSDTRTGGVSPLHFGNGTRLTVT.

This clone was counted a few times. The chain has TRBV19 and TRBJ2-7; D unclear. V shed 6 bases and J shed 2 bases, with 11 bases lying between them. Per the germline V gene, CDR1 is LNHDA and CDR2 is SQIVND (reference sequence). This CDR3 has 13 residues. CDR3 amino acids: CASSVGSTYEQYF. In DNA form, the CDR3 reads TGTGCCAGTAGCGTCGGGTCAACCTACGAGCAGTACTTC.

The CDR3 region has the DNA TGTGCCAGTAGCCCAGGACAGGGGATCACCGGGGAGCTGTTTTTT. Amino acid sequence: CASSPGQGITGELFF. The genes are TRBV19 and TRBJ2-2; TRBD1 matches at 9 bases. J gave up 4 bases and V 6 bases, and 6 bases lay outside the gene matches. In germline, CDR1 is LNHDA, CDR2 SQIVND (reference sequence). The CDR3 totals 15 residues.

The chain has TRBV12-3 or TRBV12-4 and TRBJ1-1; D possibly corresponds to TRBD1 (6 bases). The CDR3 length is 13 residues. Trimming removed 6 bases from V and 1 base from J, with 9 bases in between. CDR3 DNA: TGTGCCAGCAGACGACAGGAGAACACTGAAGCTTTCTTT. This encodes CASRRQENTEAFF.

This clone was picked up one time. The chain links TRBV5-1 to TRBJ1-1, with D tentatively TRBD1 (5 bases). Germline values: CDR1 SGHRS, CDR2 YFSETQ. Trimming pared 0 bases from V and 5 bases from J, leaving 11 bases between. The CDR3 loop spans 14 amino acids. The CDR3 sequence: CASSLGTGSTEAFF. CDR3 DNA: TGCGCCAGCAGCTTGGGTACAGGTAGTACTGAAGCTTTCTTT.

The V gene is TRBV4-1, the J gene TRBJ1-5; D uncertain. The germline V gene has CDR1 MGHRA and CDR2 YSYEKL. This CDR3 has 17 residues. V gave up 0 bases and J gave up 1 base, with 13 bases separating them. Here the CDR3 reads CASSQDLHTISNQPQHF. The CDR3 DNA is TGCGCCAGCAGCCAAGATCTTCACACCATAAGCAATCAGCCCCAGCATTTT.

The chain combines TRBV4-2 with TRBJ2-2, with D tentatively TRBD2 (5 bases). CDR3 length equals 14 residues. V lost 0 bases, J lost 5 bases, and 7 bases lay in between. CDR1 and CDR2 (germline): LGHNA, YNFKEQ. CDR3 nucleotide sequence: TGTGCCAGCAGCCAAGACCGGGGAACCGGGGAGCTGTTTTTT. Its protein is CASSQDRGTGELFF.

The genes are TRBV7-2 and TRBJ2-1; 15 nucleotides line up with TRBD2. From germline, CDR1 is SGHTA and CDR2 FQGNSA. Trimming cost V 6 bases and J 9 bases; bases outside gene matches: 6. CDR3 size: 15 residues. The DNA for the CDR3 is TGTGCCAGCAGACGGACTAGCGGGGGGGCCTCTGAGCAGTTCTTC. Encoded protein: CASRRTSGGASEQFF.

The rearrangement uses TRBV19 and TRBJ1-2; 7 nucleotides line up with TRBD1. The germline V gene encodes CDR1 LNHDA and CDR2 SQIVND (reference sequence). V lost 5 bases and J lost 1; bases outside the gene matches: 10. The CDR3 is 16 amino acids. CDR3 DNA: TGTGCCAGTAGTTCTCCTGTGGACAGGTTTAACTATGGCTACACCTTC. The encoded protein is CASSSPVDRFNYGYTF.

This clone has a handful of counts. The rearrangement uses TRBV5-1 and TRBJ2-4, with D possibly matching TRBD2 (5 bases). V lost 4 bases to trimming and J lost 6 bases, with 14 bases between them. CDR3 length: 14 amino acids. Germline loops: CDR1 SGHRS, CDR2 YFSETQ. Here the CDR3 reads CASSPGISGNIQYF. The CDR3, as DNA: TGCGCCAGCAGCCCGGGGATTTCCGGAAACATTCAGTACTTC.

CDR3: CASSVFGGTNTGELFF. CDR3 DNA sequence: TGTGCCAGCAGCGTGTTTGGGGGGACGAACACCGGGGAGCTGTTTTTT. The genes are TRBV5-4 and TRBJ2-2; D is possibly TRBD2 (6 bases). The length of the CDR3 is 16 residues. CDR1 is SGHNT and CDR2 is YYREEE in the germline V gene (reference sequence). V dropped 4 bases and J dropped 0 bases, with 13 bases sitting between them.

This chain joins TRBV12-5 and TRBJ2-2; a weak D match, TRBD1 (5 bases). Looked up from germline, CDR1 is LGHNT and CDR2 is FRNRAP. Trimming pared 1 base from V and 1 base from J, leaving 7 bases between. The CDR3 covers 15 residues. CDR3 nucleotides: TGTGCTAGTGGTTTGGGGCAGGGGAACACCGGGGAGCTGTTTTTT. Protein product: CASGLGQGNTGELFF.

The V and J genes are TRBV18 and TRBJ1-2; 11 bases fit TRBD1. Germline CDR1 is KGHSH and CDR2 is LQKENI. The CDR3 is 15 amino acids. The trim removed 3 bases at V and 3 bases at J, leaving 3 bases unmatched. The CDR3 region is CASSPGQGADYGYTF. The DNA for the CDR3 is TGTGCCAGCTCACCCGGACAGGGGGCAGACTATGGCTACACCTTC.

The DNA of the CDR3 is TGTGCCAGCAGTTTTGGCCTGGGGGGGGGCTACACCTTC. Translated, it gives CASSFGLGGGYTF. The chain recombines TRBV27 with TRBJ1-2, with a tentative D call TRBD1 (5 bases). The germline CDR1 and CDR2 sequences are MNHEY and SMNVEV (reference sequence). This CDR3 is 13 amino acids long. Trimming removed 3 bases from V and 8 bases from J, with 13 bases in between.

V gene TRBV30 combines with J gene TRBJ1-2; TRBD1 might be the D (6 bases). V was pared by 5 bases and J by 3 bases, with 7 bases between. The CDR3 has 11 amino acids. Germline CDR1 is GTSNPN and CDR2 is SVGIG (reference sequence). The CDR3: CAWGQYYGYTF. As DNA, the CDR3 is TGTGCCTGGGGACAGTACTATGGCTACACCTTC.

The V call is TRBV4-1, the J call TRBJ2-7; no clear D gene. Trimming took off 5 bases at V and 5 bases at J, with 7 bases between the two ends. The CDR3 spans 11 residues. Per germline, CDR1 MGHRA and CDR2 YSYEKL. The CDR3 loop reads CASSDFHEQYF. CDR3 DNA: TGCGCCAGCAGCGACTTCCACGAGCAGTACTTC.